This T cell receptor (beta chain) is from a study of beta chain features in type 1 diabetes. Whole-study results and caveats: There was a moderate but significant shortening of TCRB CDR3s in all four CD4+ subsets of Type 1 diabetes patients.

In its sample, this clone was seen a few times. The antigen is undetermined. The length of the CDR3 is 15 residues. CDR1 and CDR2 from the germline V gene are SGDLS and YYNGEE. The ends were cut back, 4 bases at V and 3 bases at J, with 17 bases in the middle. Since all of the isolated RNA was reverse transcribed, expressed TCRB transcripts were what got sequenced. Produced via immunoSEQ multiplex PCR; TCRdb's table is partial and in-frame only. Of approximately 260,000 clones listed, around 24% were seen once; the top ten hold about 0.012%. This clonotype originated in a woman aged 25 to 39 with type 1 diabetes. The chain recombines TRBV9 with TRBJ2-7; D is possibly TRBD2 (6 bases). The specimen sequenced was naive CD4+ T cells from blood. In DNA, the CDR3 is TGTGCCAGCAGCCCACAAAGCGGGCTAGGCTACGAGCAGTACTTC. This sequence encodes CASSPQSGLGYEQYF. Complete variable domain (other parts from reference TRBV9 and TRBJ2-7): DSGVTQTPKHLITATGQRVTLRCSPRSGDLSVYWYQQSLDQGLQFLIQYYNGEERAKGNILERFSAQQFPDLHSELNLSSLELGDSALYFCASSPQSGLGYEQYFGPGTRLTVT.